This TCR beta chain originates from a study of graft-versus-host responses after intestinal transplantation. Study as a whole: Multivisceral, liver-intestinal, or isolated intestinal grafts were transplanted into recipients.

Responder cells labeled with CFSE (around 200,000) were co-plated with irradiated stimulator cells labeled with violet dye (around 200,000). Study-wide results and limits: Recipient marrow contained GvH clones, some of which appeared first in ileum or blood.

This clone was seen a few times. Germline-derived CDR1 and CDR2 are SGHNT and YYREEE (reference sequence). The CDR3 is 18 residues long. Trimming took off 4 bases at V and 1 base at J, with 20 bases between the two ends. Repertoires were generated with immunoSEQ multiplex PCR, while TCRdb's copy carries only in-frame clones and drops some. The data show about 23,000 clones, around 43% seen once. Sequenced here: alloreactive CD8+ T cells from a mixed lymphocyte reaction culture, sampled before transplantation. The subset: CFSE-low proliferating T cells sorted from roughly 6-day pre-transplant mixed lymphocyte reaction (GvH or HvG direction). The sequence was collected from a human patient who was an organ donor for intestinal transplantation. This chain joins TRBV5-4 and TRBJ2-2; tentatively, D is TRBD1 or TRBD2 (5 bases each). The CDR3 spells CASSPSRDLVGNTGELFF. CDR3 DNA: TGTGCCAGCAGCCCGTCCCGGGACCTAGTAGGGAACACCGGGGAGCTGTTTTTT.